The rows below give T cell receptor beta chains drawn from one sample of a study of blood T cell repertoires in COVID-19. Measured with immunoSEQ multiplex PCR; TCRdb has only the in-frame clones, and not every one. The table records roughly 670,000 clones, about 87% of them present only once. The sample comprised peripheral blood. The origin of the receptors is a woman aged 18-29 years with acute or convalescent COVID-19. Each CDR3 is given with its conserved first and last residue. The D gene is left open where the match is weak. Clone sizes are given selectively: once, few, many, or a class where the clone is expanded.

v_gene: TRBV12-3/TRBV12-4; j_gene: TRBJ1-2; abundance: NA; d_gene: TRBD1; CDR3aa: CASSDRVGYGYTF; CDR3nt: TGTGCCAGCAGCGACAGGGTCGGTTATGGCTACACCTTC
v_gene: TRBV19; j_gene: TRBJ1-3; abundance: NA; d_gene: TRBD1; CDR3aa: CASTDRRRFDTIYF; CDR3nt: TGTGCCAGTACGGACAGGAGGAGATTTGACACCATATATTTT
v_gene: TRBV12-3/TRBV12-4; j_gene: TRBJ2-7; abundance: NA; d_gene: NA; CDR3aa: CASSLEGNYEQYF; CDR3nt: TGTGCCAGCAGTTTGGAGGGCAACTACGAGCAGTACTTC
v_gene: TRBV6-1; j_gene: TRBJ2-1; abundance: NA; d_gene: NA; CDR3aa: CASSERTSYNEQFF; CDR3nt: TGTGCCAGCAGTGAGAGAACCTCCTACAATGAGCAGTTCTTC
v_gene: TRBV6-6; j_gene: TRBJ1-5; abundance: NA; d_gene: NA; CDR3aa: CASSETENQPQHF; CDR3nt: TGTGCCAGCAGTGAGACGGAGAATCAGCCCCAGCATTTT
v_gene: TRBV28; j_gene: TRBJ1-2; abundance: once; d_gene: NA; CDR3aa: CASSLTPTGYYGYTF; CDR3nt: TGTGCCAGCAGTTTAACCCCCACAGGGTACTATGGCTACACCTTC
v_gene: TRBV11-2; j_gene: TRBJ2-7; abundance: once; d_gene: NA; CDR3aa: CASSLEFGGYYEQYF; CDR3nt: TGTGCCAGCAGCTTAGAATTCGGCGGATACTACGAGCAGTACTTC
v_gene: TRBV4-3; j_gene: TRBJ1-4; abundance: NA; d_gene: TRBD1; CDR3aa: CASSRTGVTNEKLFF; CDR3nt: TGCGCCAGCAGCCGAACAGGGGTGACTAATGAAAAACTGTTTTTT
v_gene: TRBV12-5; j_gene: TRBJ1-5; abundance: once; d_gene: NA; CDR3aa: CASGRGASNQPQHF; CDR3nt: TGTGCTAGTGGACGGGGGGCTAGCAATCAGCCCCAGCATTTT
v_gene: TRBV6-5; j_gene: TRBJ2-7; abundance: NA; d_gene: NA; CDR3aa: CASSYSGAPGMYEQYF; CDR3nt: TGTGCCAGCAGTTACTCGGGGGCCCCGGGGATGTACGAGCAGTACTTC
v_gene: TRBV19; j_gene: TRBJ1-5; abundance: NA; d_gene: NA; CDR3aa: CASSMDLRNQPQHF; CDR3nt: TGTGCCAGTAGTATGGACTTGAGAAATCAGCCCCAGCATTTT
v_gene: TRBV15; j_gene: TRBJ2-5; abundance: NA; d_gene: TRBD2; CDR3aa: CATSWRTSGGALETQYF; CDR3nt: TGTGCCACCAGCTGGCGGACTAGCGGGGGGGCGTTGGAGACCCAGTACTTC
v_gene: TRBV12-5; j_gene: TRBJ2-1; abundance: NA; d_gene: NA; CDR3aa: CASLEGRNEQFF; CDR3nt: TGTGCTAGTCTGGAGGGGAGGAATGAGCAGTTCTTC
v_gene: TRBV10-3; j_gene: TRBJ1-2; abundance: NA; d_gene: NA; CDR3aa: CAITEQKDQGNYGYTF; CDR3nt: TGTGCGATCACGGAACAGAAAGATCAGGGTAACTATGGCTACACCTTC
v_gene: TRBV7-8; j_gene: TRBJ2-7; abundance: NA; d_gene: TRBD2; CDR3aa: CASKNRGGEQYF; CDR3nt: TGTGCCAGCAAGAACCGGGGGGGCGAGCAGTACTTC
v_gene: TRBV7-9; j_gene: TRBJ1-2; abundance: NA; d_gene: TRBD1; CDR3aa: CASSLAYGTGDGYTF; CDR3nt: TGTGCCAGCAGCTTAGCGTACGGGACAGGGGACGGCTACACCTTC
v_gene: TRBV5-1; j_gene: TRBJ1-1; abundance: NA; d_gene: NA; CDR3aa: CASSLGASNTEAFF; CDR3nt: TGCGCCAGCAGCTTAGGGGCCTCGAACACTGAAGCTTTCTTT
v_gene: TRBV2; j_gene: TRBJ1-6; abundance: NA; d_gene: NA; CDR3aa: CASRERRRGQYSPLHF; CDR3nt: TGTGCCAGCAGGGAGAGAAGGCGGGGGCAATATTCACCCCTCCACTTT